The rows below give T cell receptor beta chains drawn from one sample of a study of vaccination and CD4 T cells after COVID-19. Antigens of these TCRs are unknown. Using its own MiXCR run on the PCR reads, TCRdb lists one record per CDR3 protein. The sample contains some 19,000 distinct CDR3 sequences, 60% to 80% of which appear only once. The sample here was CD4+ T cells from blood, cultured in vitro, taken before SARS-CoV-2 vaccination. These receptors were taken from a human donor who received a COVID-19 vaccine. The CDR3 runs from the conserved cysteine through the conserved F or W. The D gene is left open where the match is weak. Not all rows give a size; the values are once, few, many and, for expanded clones, a class.

J gene | clone size | D gene | V gene | CDR3 protein | CDR3 DNA
TRBJ1-5 | NA | NA | TRBV2 | CASSVWLSNQPQHF | TGTGCCAGCAGTGTCTGGCTAAGCAATCAGCCCCAGCATTTT
TRBJ1-2 | NA | NA | TRBV6-5 | CASSYSRGGGYTF | TGTGCCAGCAGTTACTCGAGAGGCGGCGGCTACACCTTC
TRBJ1-1 | NA | NA | TRBV6-1 | CASSPGTTGLAEAFF | TGTGCCAGCAGTCCGGGGACTACAGGGCTGGCTGAAGCTTTCTTT
TRBJ1-2 | few | NA | TRBV10-1 | CASSESGQHYGYTF | TGCGCCAGCAGTGAGTCTGGACAGCACTATGGCTACACCTTC
TRBJ2-3 | NA | NA | TRBV7-9 | CASSLDEDTQYF | TGTGCCAGCAGCTTAGATGAAGATACGCAGTATTTT
TRBJ1-1 | once | TRBD1 | TRBV10-3 | CAISESGTDDDGRWMGIENTEAFF | TGTGCCATCAGTGAGTCGGGGACAGACGATGACGGTAGATGGATGGGAATTGAGAACACTGAAGCTTTCTTT
TRBJ2-3 | NA | NA | TRBV5-1 | CVSSFTGGRGTDTQYF | TGCGTCAGCAGCTTTACCGGGGGGCGGGGCACAGATACGCAGTATTTT
TRBJ1-1 | NA | NA | TRBV7-9 | CASSLVLSPEAFF | TGTGCCAGCAGCTTAGTGCTTTCCCCCGAAGCTTTCTTT
TRBJ2-7 | NA | NA | TRBV19 | CASSIDPGPTYEQYF | TGTGCCAGTAGTATAGATCCGGGACCCACCTACGAGCAGTACTTC
TRBJ2-2 | NA | NA | TRBV4-2 | CASSGTGAGELFF | TGTGCCAGCAGCGGGACGGGGGCCGGGGAGCTGTTTTTT